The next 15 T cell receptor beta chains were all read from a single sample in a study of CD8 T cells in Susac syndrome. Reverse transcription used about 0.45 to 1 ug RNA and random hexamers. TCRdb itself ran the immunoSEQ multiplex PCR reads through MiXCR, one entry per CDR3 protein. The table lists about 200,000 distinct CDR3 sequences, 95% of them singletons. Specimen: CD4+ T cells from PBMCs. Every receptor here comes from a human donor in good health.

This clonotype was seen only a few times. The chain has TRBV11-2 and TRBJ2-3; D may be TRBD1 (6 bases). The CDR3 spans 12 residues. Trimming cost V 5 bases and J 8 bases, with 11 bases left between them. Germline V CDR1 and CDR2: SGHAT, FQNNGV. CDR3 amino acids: CASSRDRFTQYF. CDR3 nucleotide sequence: TGTGCCAGCAGCCGAGACAGGTTTACGCAGTATTTT.

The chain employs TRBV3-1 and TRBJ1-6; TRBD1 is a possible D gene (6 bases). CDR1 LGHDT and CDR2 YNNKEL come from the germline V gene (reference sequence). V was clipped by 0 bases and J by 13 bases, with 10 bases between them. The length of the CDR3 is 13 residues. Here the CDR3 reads CASSQDAGAPLHF. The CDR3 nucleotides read TGTGCCAGCAGCCAAGATGCAGGGGCCCCCCTCCACTTT.

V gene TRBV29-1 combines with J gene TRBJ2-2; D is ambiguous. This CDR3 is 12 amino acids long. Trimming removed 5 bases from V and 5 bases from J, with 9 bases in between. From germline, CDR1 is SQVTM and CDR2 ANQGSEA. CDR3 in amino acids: CSVPSVTGELFF. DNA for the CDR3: TGCAGCGTTCCGAGCGTAACCGGGGAGCTGTTTTTT.

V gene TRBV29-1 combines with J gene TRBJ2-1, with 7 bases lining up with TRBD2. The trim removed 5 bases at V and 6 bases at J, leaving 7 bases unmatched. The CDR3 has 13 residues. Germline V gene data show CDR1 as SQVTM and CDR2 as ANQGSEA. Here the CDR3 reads CSVQRGRANEQFF. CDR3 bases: TGCAGCGTTCAGCGTGGGAGGGCCAATGAGCAGTTCTTC.

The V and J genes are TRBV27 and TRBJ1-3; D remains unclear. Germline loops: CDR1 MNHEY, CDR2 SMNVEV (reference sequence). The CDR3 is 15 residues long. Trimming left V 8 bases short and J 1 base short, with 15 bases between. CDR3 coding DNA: TGTGCCAGCTCCCCATCCGACTCTTCTGGAAACACCATATATTTT. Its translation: CASSPSDSSGNTIYF.

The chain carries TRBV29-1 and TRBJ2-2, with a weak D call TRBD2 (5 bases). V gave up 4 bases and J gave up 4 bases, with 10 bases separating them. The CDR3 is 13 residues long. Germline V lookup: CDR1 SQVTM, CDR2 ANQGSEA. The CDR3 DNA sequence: TGCAGCGTTGCGAGGGTAATCACCGGGGAGCTGTTTTTT. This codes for CSVARVITGELFF.

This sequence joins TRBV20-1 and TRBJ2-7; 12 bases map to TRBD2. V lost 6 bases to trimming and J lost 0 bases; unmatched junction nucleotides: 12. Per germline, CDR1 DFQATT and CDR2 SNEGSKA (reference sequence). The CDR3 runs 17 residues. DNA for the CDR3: TGCAGTGCCTTTGCCGGGACTAGCGGGCTAAGCTCCTACGAGCAGTACTTC. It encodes CSAFAGTSGLSSYEQYF.

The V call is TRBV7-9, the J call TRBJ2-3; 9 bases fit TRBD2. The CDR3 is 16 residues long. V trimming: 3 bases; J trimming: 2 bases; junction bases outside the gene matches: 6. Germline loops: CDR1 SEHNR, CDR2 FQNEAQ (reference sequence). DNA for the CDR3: TGTGCCAGCAGCTTTGGACTAGCGCTGATCACAGATACGCAGTATTTT. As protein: CASSFGLALITDTQYF.

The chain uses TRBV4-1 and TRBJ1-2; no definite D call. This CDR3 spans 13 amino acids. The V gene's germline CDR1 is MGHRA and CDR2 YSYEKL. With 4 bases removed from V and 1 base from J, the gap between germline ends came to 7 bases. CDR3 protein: CASSRNINYGYTF. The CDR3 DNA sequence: TGCGCCAGCAGCCGGAACATTAACTATGGCTACACCTTC.

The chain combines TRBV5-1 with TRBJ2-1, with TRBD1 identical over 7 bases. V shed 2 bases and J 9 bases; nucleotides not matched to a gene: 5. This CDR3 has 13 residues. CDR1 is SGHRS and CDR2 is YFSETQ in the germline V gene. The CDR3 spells CASSLGDSIEQFF. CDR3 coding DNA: TGCGCCAGCAGCTTAGGGGACAGTATTGAGCAGTTCTTC.

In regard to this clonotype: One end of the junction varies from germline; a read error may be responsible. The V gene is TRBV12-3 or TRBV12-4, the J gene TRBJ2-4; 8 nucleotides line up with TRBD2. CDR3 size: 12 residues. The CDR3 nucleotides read TGTGCCAGCAGTCCAACGGGCGGGACTAGGGACTTC. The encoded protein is CASSPTGGTRDF.

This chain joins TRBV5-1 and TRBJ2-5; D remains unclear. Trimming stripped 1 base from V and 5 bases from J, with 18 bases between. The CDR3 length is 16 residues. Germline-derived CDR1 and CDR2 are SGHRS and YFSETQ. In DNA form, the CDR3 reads TGCGCCAGCAGCTTGTTAAGGCGGAGCCTCGGGGAGACCCAGTACTTC. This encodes CASSLLRRSLGETQYF.

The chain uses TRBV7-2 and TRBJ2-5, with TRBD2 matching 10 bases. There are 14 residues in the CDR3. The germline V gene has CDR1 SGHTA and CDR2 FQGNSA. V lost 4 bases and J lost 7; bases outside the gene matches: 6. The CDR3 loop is CASSWTSGKGTQYF. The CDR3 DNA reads TGTGCCAGCAGCTGGACTAGCGGTAAAGGGACCCAGTACTTC. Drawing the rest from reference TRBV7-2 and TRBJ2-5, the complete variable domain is GAGVSQSPSNKVTEKGKDVELRCDPISGHTALYWYRQSLGQGLEFLIYFQGNSAPDKSGLPSDRFSAERTGGSVSTLTIQRTQQEDSAVYLCASSWTSGKGTQYFGPGTRLLVL.

In DNA, the CDR3 is TGTGCCACCCCTGGGGCGGGAGGCGGGACAGATACGCAGTATTTT. Its translation: CATPGAGGGTDTQYF. The chain has TRBV27 and TRBJ2-3, with 8 positions matching TRBD2. Germline V lookup: CDR1 MNHEY, CDR2 SMNVEV (reference sequence). The CDR3 is 15 residues long. The junction had 12 bases not matched to a gene; V was cut back by 10 bases and J by 3 bases.

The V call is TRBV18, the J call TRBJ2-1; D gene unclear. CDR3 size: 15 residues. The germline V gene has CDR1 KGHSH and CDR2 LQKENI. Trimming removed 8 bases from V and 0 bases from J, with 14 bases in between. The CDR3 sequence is CASHPGESSYNEQFF. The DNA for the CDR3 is TGTGCCAGCCATCCAGGCGAGAGCTCCTACAATGAGCAGTTCTTC.